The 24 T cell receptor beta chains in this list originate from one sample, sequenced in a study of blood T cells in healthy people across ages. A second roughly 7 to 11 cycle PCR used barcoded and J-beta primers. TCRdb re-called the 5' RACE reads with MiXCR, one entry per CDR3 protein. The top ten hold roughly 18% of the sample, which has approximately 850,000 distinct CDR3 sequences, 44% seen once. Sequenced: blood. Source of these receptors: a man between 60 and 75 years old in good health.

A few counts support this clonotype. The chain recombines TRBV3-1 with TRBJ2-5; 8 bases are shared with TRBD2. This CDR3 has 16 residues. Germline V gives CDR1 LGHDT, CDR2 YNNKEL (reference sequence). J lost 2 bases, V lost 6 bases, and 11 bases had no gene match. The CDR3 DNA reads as TGTGCCAGCAGTTATGACACTAGCGGCGGGCAAGAGACCCAGTACTTC. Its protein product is CASSYDTSGGQETQYF.

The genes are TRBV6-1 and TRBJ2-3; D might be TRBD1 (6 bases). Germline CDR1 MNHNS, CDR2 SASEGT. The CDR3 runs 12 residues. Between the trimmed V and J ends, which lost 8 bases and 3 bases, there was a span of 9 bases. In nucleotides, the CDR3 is TGTGCCAGCCTCCAGGGGACAGATACGCAGTATTTT. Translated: CASLQGTDTQYF.

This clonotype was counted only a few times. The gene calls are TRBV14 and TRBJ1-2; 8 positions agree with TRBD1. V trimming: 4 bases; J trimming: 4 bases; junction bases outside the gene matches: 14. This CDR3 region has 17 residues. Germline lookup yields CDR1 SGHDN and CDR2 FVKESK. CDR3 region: CASSPNRGQAILYGYTF. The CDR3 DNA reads TGTGCCAGCAGCCCCAACAGGGGACAGGCGATTCTCTATGGCTACACCTTC.

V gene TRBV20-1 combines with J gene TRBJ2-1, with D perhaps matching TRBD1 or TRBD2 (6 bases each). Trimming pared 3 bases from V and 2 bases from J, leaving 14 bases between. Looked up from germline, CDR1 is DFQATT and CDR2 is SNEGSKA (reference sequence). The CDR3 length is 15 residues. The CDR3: CSAREGGTPYNEQFF. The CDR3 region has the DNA TGCAGTGCTAGGGAGGGGGGAACCCCCTACAATGAGCAGTTCTTC.

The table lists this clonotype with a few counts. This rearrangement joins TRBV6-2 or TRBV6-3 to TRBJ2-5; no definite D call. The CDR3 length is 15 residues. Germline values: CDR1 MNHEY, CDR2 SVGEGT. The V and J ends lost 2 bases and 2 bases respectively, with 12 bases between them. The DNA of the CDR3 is TGTGCCAGCAGTTACGTTGGTGGAACGCAAGAGACCCAGTACTTC. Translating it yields CASSYVGGTQETQYF.

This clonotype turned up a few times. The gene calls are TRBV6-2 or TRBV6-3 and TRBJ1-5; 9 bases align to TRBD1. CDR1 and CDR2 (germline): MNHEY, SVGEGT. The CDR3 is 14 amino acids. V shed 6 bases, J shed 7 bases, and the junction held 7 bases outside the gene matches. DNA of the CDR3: TGTGCCAGCAGCCTAGGGACAGGGTGGCAGCCCCAGCATTTT. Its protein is CASSLGTGWQPQHF.

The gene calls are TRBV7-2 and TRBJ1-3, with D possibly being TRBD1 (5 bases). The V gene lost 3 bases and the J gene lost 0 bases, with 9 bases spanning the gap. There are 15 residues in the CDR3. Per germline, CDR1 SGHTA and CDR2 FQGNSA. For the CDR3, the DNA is TGTGCCAGCAGCTTCGGGACTAACTCTGGAAACACCATATATTTT. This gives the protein CASSFGTNSGNTIYF.

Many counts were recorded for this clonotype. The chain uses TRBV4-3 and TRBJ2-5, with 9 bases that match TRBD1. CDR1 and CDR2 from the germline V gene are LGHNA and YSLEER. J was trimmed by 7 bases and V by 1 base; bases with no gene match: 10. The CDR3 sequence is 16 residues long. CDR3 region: CASSQGDRALGWTQYF. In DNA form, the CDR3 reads TGCGCCAGCAGCCAAGGGGACAGGGCCCTAGGATGGACCCAGTACTTC.

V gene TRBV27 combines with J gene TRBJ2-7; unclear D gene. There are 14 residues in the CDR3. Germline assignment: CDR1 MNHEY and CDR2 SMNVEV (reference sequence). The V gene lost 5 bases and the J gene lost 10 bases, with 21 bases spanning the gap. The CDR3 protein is CASSPTAQGLPQYF. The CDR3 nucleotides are TGTGCCAGCAGTCCCACGGCCCAAGGCCTTCCTCAGTACTTC.

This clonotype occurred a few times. In DNA form, the CDR3 reads TGCAGTGCTAGCTTAGCGGGGGGGCTAGATACGCAGTATTTT. It codes for CSASLAGGLDTQYF. This chain links TRBV20-1 with TRBJ2-3, with 11 bases that match TRBD2. The junction had 4 bases not matched to a gene; V was cut back by 3 bases and J by 5 bases. Germline V gene sequence: CDR1 DFQATT, CDR2 SNEGSKA (reference sequence). The CDR3 is 14 amino acids.

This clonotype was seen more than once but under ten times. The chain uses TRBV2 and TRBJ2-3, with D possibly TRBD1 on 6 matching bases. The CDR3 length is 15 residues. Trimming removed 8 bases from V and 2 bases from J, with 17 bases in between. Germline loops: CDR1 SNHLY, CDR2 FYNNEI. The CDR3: CASLTGPEHTDTQYF. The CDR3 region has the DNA TGTGCCAGCCTTACAGGGCCCGAACACACAGATACGCAGTATTTT.

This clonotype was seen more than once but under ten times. DNA of the CDR3: TGTGCCAGCAGCGCTCTGGAATTAGTCGATACGCAGTATTTT. It specifies CASSALELVDTQYF. The gene calls are TRBV6-2 or TRBV6-3 and TRBJ2-3; D call uncertain. Between the trimmed V and J ends, which lost 6 bases and 6 bases, there was a span of 16 bases. CDR1 is MNHEY and CDR2 is SVGEGT in the germline V gene. The CDR3 consists of 14 residues.

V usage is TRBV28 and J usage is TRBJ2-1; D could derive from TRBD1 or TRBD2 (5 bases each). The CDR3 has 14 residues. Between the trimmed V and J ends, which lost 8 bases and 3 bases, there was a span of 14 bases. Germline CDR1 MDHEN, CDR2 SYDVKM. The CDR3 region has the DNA TGTGCCAGCGGGGACGTACGAGGCTACAATGAGCAGTTCTTC. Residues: CASGDVRGYNEQFF.

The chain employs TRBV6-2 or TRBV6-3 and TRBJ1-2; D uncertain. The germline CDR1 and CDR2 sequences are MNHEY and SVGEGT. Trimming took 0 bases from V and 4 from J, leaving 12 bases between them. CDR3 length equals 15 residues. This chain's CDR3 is CASSYSTSAIYGYTF. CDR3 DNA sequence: TGTGCCAGCAGTTACTCGACCAGCGCCATCTATGGCTACACCTTC.

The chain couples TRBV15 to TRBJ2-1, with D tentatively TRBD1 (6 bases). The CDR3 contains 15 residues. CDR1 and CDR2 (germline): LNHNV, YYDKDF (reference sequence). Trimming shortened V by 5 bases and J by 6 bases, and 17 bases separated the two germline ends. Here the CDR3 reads CATSPGGRAGNEQFF. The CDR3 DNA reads TGTGCCACCAGCCCTGGGGGCAGGGCTGGCAATGAGCAGTTCTTC. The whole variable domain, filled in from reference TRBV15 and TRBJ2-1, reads DAMVIQNPRYQVTQFGKPVTLSCSQTLNHNVMYWYQQKSSQAPKLLFHYYDKDFNNEADTPDNFQSRRPNTSFCFLDIRSPGLGDTAMYLCATSPGGRAGNEQFFGPGTRLTVL.

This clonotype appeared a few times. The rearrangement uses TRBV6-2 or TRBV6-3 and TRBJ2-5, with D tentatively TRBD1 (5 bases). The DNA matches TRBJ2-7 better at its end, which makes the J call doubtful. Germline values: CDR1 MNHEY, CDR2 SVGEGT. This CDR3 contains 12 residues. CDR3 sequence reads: CATKQGPSEQYF. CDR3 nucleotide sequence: TGTGCCACGAAGCAGGGTCCCAGCGAGCAGTACTTC.

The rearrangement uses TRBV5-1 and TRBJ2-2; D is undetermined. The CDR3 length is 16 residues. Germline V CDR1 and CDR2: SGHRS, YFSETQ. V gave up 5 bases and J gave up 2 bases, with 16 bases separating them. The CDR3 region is CASSRDAGINTGELFF. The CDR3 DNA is TGCGCCAGCAGTCGAGATGCCGGCATAAACACCGGGGAGCTGTTTTTT.

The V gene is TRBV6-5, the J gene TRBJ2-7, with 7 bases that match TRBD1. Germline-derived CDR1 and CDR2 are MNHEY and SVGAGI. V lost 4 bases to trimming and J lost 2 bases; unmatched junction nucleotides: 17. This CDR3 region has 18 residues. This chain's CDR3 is CASSWTPNHRGPPYEQYF. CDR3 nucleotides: TGTGCCAGCAGTTGGACCCCAAATCACAGGGGTCCCCCCTACGAGCAGTACTTC.

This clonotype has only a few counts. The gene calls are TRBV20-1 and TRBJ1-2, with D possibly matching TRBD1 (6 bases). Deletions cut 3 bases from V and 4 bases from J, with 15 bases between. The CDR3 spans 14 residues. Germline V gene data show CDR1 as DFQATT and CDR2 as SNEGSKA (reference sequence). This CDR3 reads CSASLGDKSYGYTF. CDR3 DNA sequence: TGCAGTGCTAGTCTTGGGGACAAGAGCTATGGCTACACCTTC.

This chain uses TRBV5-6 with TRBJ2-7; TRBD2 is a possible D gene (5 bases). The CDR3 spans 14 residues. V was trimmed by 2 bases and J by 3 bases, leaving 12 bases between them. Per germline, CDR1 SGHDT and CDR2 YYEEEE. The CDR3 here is CASSFNGVRYEQYF. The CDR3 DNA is TGTGCCAGCAGCTTCAACGGGGTCCGCTACGAGCAGTACTTC. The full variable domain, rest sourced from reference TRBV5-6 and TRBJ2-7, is DAGVTQSPTHLIKTRGQQVTLRCSPKSGHDTVSWYQQALGQGPQFIFQYYEEEERQRGNFPDRFSGHQFPNYSSELNVNALLLGDSALYLCASSFNGVRYEQYFGPGTRLTVT.

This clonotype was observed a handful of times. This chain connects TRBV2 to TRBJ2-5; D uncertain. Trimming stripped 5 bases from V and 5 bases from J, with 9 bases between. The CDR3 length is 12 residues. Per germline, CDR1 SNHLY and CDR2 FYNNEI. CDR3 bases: TGTGCCAGCAGTATAACCTGGGAGACCCAGTACTTC. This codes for CASSITWETQYF.

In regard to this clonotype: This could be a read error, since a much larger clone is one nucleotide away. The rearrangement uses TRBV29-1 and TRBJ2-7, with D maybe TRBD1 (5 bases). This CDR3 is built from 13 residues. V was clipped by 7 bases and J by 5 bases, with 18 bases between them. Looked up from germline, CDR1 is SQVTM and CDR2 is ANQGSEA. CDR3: CSANSGEGDEQYF. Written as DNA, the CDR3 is TGCAGCGCTAACAGTGGGGAAGGGGACGAGCAGTACTTC.

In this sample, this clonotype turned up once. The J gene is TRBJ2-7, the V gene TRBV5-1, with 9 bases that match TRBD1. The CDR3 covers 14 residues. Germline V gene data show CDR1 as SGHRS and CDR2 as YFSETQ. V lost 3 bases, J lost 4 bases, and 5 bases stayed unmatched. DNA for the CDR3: TGCGCCAGCAGCTGGACAGGGGAAAGGTACGAGCAGTACTTC. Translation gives CASSWTGERYEQYF.

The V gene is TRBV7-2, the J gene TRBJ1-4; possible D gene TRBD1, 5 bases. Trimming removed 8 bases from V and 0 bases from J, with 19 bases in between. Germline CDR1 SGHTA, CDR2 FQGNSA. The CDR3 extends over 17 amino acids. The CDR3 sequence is CASGDRRAGATNEKLFF. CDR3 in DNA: TGTGCCAGCGGGGACCGGCGGGCGGGCGCAACTAATGAAAAACTGTTTTTT.